The clone carrying this T cell receptor (beta chain) appeared many times. Antigen specificity is unknown. The sample belongs to a study of neurological immune-mediated disorders. Germline V CDR1 and CDR2: SGHRS, YFSETQ. Trimming cost V 1 base and J 0 bases, with 8 bases left between them. This CDR3 contains 15 residues. Study results and caveats: None of the CDR3 amino acid sequences of expanded clones were shared across subjects, and this suggested private repertoires in all groups.

From the 5' RACE reads, TCRdb called clonotypes with MiXCR, one entry per CDR3 protein. The sample holds approximately 40,000 distinct CDR3 sequences, about 14% seen once. The sequence was collected from a woman aged 60-75 years with HTLV-1-associated myelopathy (HAM/TSP). The sequenced sample was CD4+ T cells from blood. The J gene is TRBJ1-5, the V gene TRBV5-1, with D tentatively TRBD1 (5 bases). The CDR3 sequence is CASSLSGNSNQPQHF. CDR3 nucleotide sequence: TGCGCCAGCAGCTTGTCAGGGAATAGCAATCAGCCCCAGCATTTT.